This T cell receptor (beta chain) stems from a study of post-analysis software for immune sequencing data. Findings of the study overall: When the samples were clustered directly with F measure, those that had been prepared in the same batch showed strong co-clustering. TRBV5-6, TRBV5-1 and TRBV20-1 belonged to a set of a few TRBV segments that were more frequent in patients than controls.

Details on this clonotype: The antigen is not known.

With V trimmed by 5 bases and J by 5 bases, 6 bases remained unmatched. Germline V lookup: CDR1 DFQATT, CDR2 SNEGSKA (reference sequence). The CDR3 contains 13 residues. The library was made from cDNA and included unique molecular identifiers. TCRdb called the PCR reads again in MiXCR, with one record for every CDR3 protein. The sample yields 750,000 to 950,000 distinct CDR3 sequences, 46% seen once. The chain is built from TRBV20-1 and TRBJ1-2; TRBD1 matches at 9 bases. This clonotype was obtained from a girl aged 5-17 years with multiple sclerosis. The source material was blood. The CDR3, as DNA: TGCAGTGCTCTCTGGACAGGGGATTATGGCTACACCTTC. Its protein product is CSALWTGDYGYTF.